These 10 T cell receptor beta chains were all obtained from the same sample, sequenced in a study of cytomegalovirus exposure and HLA in healthy donors. The PCR was carried out with 60 Vbeta primers and 13 Jbeta primers. The table came from immunoSEQ multiplex PCR; TCRdb's copy has only in-frame clones and leaves some out. The sample consists of about 230,000 clones, around 80% of them appearing once. The sequenced sample was PBMCs. The receptors stem from a boy aged 5-17 years in good health and CMV-seronegative.

The genes are TRBV27 and TRBJ2-7; D might be TRBD1 (6 bases). Per the germline V gene, CDR1 is MNHEY and CDR2 is SMNVEV (reference sequence). Trimming left V 4 bases short and J 3 bases short, with 16 bases between. This CDR3 is 15 amino acids long. CDR3 sequence reads: CASSSRPGQDYEQYF. As DNA, the CDR3 is TGTGCCAGCAGTTCCCGACCGGGACAAGACTACGAGCAGTACTTC.

This clone was counted a few times. The V and J genes are TRBV18 and TRBJ2-1; 10 nucleotides agree with TRBD2. V gave up 4 bases and J gave up 0 bases; unmatched junction bases: 0. Germline lookup yields CDR1 KGHSH and CDR2 LQKENI. The CDR3 contains 15 residues. This CDR3 is CASSRTSGSYNEQFF. The CDR3, as DNA: TGTGCCAGCTCACGGACTAGCGGCTCCTACAATGAGCAGTTCTTC.

The rearrangement joins TRBV29-1 to TRBJ1-2; 7 bases are a match to TRBD1. V was pared by 0 bases and J by 4 bases, with 8 bases of the junction left unmatched. This CDR3 contains 15 residues. CDR1 is SQVTM and CDR2 is ANQGSEA in the germline V gene. CDR3 sequence (DNA): TGCAGCGTTGAAGATTATTACAGGGGCTCCTATGGCTACACCTTC. This encodes CSVEDYYRGSYGYTF.

The CDR3 loop is CASSVGGGKQETQYF. The CDR3 bases are TGTGCCAGCAGCGTCGGGGGGGGTAAACAAGAGACCCAGTACTTC. The chain uses TRBV9 and TRBJ2-5; the match to TRBD2 covers 8 bases. J gave up 2 bases and V 2 bases, and 5 bases lay outside the gene matches. Looked up from germline, CDR1 is SGDLS and CDR2 is YYNGEE. The CDR3 runs to 15 residues.

The V and J genes are TRBV5-1 and TRBJ2-5; D perhaps matches TRBD2 (6 bases). V was cut by 1 base and J by 3 bases, with 13 bases left in between. This CDR3 comprises 15 residues. Germline CDR1 is SGHRS and CDR2 is YFSETQ. The CDR3 here is CASSLLQEGEETQYF. The CDR3 DNA reads as TGCGCCAGCAGCTTGCTTCAGGAGGGCGAAGAGACCCAGTACTTC.

The CDR3 loop is CASSIARGVRTDTQYF. The CDR3 nucleotides are TGTGCCAGTAGTATAGCACGCGGCGTTCGCACAGATACGCAGTATTTT. This chain uses TRBV19 with TRBJ2-3; D is ambiguous. The V end was cut by 1 base, the J end by 1 base, with 12 bases between. CDR1 is LNHDA and CDR2 is SQIVND in the germline V gene (reference sequence). The CDR3 consists of 16 residues. The full variable domain, completed using reference TRBV19 and TRBJ2-3, is DGGITQSPKYLFRKEGQNVTLSCEQNLNHDAMYWYRQDPGQGLRLIYYSQIVNDFQKGDIAEGYSVSREKKESFPLTVTSAQKNPTAFYLCASSIARGVRTDTQYFGPGTRLTVL.

This chain joins TRBV7-2 and TRBJ1-1; 9 positions agree with TRBD1. The V segment lost 2 bases and the J segment 4 bases; nucleotides outside the gene matches: 5. The CDR3 is 15 residues long. Germline V gene data show CDR1 as SGHTA and CDR2 as FQGNSA. The CDR3 DNA sequence: TGTGCCAGCAGCTTAAAAGGGACAGGGACCACTGAAGCTTTCTTT. This translates into CASSLKGTGTTEAFF.

The chain employs TRBV13 and TRBJ1-2, with D hard to call. Trimming shortened V by 3 bases and J by 3 bases, and 14 bases separated the two germline ends. Germline loops: CDR1 PRHDT, CDR2 FYEKMQ (reference sequence). The CDR3 has 15 residues. This CDR3 is CASSFRTSRDYGYTF. CDR3 in DNA: TGTGCCAGCAGCTTCCGGACGTCGCGGGACTATGGCTACACCTTC.

The rearrangement links TRBV6-5 to TRBJ2-7; D gene uncertain. The V and J ends lost 5 bases and 3 bases respectively, with 11 bases between them. This CDR3 has 13 amino acids. Per the germline V gene, CDR1 is MNHEY and CDR2 is SVGAGI. The CDR3 coding sequence is TGTGCCAGCAGTCGTACTACCGACTACGAGCAGTACTTC. This translates into CASSRTTDYEQYF.

This clone has a handful of counts. The genes are TRBV18 and TRBJ1-1; TRBD1 agrees at 8 bases. Trimming removed 8 bases from V and 0 bases from J; junction bases left unmatched: 11. The CDR3 consists of 16 residues. Germline lookup yields CDR1 KGHSH and CDR2 LQKENI. DNA of the CDR3: TGTGCCAGCACTGTACAGGGGGTTTCAATGAACACTGAAGCTTTCTTT. It is translated as CASTVQGVSMNTEAFF.